This entry concerns a single T cell receptor beta chain. Its antigen remains unidentified. TCRdb re-called the 5' RACE reads; every CDR3 protein appears as one record, without DNA. The sample table sets out about 260,000 distinct CDR3 sequences. This specimen comes from a study of T cells expressing NK-cell markers. Background on the study: Beta-chain profiling covered CD3+CD56+NKG2C+, CD3+CD56+NKG2C- and CD3+CD56-NKG2C+ sorted subsets. HCMV serostatus: seven of eight sequenced donors positive, one negative.

Germline V gives CDR1 SSHAT, CDR2 FNYEAQ (reference sequence). The CDR3 sequence is 16 residues long. General study findings and limits: The CD3+CD56-NKG2C+ fraction was also led by these clonotypes in a few donors. In 5 or 6 donors, dominant NKG2C+ clonotypes were roughly 1.0-7.5% of CD8+ T cells.

The sample consisted of blood T cells: a sorted CD56 or NKG2C T cell subset, CD4+ or CD8+ T cells, or bulk PBMC T cells (not recorded which). The origin of this receptor is a young man in good health. This chain joins TRBV7-7 and TRBJ2-6. The CDR3 region is CASSSFATTGANVLTF. Based on the CDR3 plus reference TRBV7-7 and TRBJ2-6, the full variable domain is GAGVSQSPRYKVTKRGQDVTLRCDPISSHATLYWYQQALGQGPEFLTYFNYEAQPDKSGLPSDRFSAERPEGSISTLTIQRTEQRDSAMYRCASSSFATTGANVLTFGAGSRLTVL.